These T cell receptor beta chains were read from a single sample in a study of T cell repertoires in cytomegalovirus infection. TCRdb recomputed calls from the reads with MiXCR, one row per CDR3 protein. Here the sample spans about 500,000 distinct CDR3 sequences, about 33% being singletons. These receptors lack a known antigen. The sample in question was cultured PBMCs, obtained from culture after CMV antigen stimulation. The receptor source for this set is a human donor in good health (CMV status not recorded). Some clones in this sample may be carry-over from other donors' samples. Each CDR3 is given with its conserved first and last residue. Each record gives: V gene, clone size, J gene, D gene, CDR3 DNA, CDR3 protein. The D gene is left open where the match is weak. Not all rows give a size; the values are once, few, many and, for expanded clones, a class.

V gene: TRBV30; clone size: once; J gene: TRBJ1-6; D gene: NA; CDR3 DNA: TGTGCCTGGAGAAGTTTGGGGGAGCGTTCACCCCTCCACTTT; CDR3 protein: CAWRSLGERSPLHF
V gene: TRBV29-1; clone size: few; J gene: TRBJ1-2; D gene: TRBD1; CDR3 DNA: TGCAGCGTTTCCGGGACAGGGAACTATGGCTACACCTTC; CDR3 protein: CSVSGTGNYGYTF
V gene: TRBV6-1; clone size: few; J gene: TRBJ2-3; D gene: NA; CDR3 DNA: TGTGCCAGCAGTGAAAGGCCACCCACAGATACGCAGTATTTT; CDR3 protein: CASSERPPTDTQYF
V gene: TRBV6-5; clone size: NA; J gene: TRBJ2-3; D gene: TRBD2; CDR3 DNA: TGTGCCAGCAGTCCTAGCGGGACGTACCGCACAGATACGCAGTATTTT; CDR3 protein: CASSPSGTYRTDTQYF
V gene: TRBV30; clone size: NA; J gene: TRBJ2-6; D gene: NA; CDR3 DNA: TGTGCCTGGAGTACGGGGGGCGCTGGGGCCAACGTCCTGACTTTC; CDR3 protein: CAWSTGGAGANVLTF
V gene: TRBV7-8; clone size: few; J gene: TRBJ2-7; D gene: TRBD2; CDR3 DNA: TGTGCCAGCAGCTTCGGTCCGGGGGGCTACGAGCAGTACTTC; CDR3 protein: CASSFGPGGYEQYF
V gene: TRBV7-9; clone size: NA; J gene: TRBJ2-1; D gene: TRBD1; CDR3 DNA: TGTGCCAGCAGTTCCTCCCGGGACAGGGATTATAATGAGCAGTTCTTC; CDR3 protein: CASSSSRDRDYNEQFF
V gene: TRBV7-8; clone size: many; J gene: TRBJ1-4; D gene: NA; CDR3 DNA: TGTGCCAGCCGAATATCTCCGGGGACGGGGAATGAAAAACTGTTTTTT; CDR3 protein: CASRISPGTGNEKLFF
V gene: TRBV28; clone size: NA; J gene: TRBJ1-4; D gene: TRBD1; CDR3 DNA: TGTGCCAGCAGGGTACAGGGGGCTAATGAAAAACTGTTTTTT; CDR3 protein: CASRVQGANEKLFF
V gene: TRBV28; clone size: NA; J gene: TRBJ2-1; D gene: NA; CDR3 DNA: TGTGCCAGCAGTTTACATAGCGGCGACTACAATGAGCAGTTCTTC; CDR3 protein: CASSLHSGDYNEQFF
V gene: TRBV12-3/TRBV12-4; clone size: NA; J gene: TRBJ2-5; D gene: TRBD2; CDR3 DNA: TGTGCCAGCAGCTCGAGCGGGAGAGGACTCCAAGAGACCCAGTACTTC; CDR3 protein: CASSSSGRGLQETQYF
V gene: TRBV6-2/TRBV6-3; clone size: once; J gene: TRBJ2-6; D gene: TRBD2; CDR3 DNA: TGTGCCAGCAGTTACTTCCTAGCGGGATCCTCGAGCTCTGGGGCCAACGTCCTGACTTTC; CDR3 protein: CASSYFLAGSSSSGANVLTF
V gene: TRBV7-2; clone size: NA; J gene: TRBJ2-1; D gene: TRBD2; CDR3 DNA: TGTGCCAGCAGCTCCGTTGGGACTAGCGGGAGGGATCTGGAGTTCTTC; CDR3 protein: CASSSVGTSGRDLEFF
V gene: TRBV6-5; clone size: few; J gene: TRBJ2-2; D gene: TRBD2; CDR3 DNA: TGTGCCAGCAGTTACGGTAGCGGGGGGAACACCGGGGAGCTGTTTTTT; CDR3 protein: CASSYGSGGNTGELFF
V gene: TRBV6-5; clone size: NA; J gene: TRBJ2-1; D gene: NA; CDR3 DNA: TGTGCCAGTCGCGGGCCTAGCATCAGCAATGAGCAGTTCTTC; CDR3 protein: CASRGPSISNEQFF
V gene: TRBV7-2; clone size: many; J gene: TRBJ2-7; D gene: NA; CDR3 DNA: TGTGCCAGCAGCTTAGCCACCCCTCCCTACGAGCAGTACTTC; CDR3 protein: CASSLATPPYEQYF
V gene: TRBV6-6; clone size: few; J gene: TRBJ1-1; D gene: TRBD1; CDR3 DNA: TGTGCCAGCTACGACAGGGGCATGAACACTGAAGCTTTCTTT; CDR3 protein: CASYDRGMNTEAFF
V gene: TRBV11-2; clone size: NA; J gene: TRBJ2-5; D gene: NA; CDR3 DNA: TGTGCCAGCAGCTTAGATCTATCGGGTGGAGAGACCCAGTACTTC; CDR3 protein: CASSLDLSGGETQYF
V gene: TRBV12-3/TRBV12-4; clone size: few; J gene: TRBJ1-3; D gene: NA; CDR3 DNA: TGTGCCAGCAGACCTACAGGGAGCTCTGGAAACACCATATATTTT; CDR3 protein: CASRPTGSSGNTIYF
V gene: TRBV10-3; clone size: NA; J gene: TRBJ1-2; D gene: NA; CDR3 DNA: TGTGCCATCAGTGAGACAGGGAGGTTCCCTAACTATGGCTACACCTTC; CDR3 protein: CAISETGRFPNYGYTF
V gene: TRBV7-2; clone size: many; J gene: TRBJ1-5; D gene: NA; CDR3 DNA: TGTGCCAGCAGCACGGACGGACGTCAGCCCCAGCATTTT; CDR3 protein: CASSTDGRQPQHF
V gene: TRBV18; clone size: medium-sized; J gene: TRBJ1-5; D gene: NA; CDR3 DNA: TGTGCCAGCAGCCCAGGCAATCAGCCCCAGCATTTT; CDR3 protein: CASSPGNQPQHF
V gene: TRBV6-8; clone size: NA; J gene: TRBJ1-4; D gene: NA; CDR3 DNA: TGTGCCAGCAGTTACTCGAATGTCGGGGGAACTAATGAAAAACTGTTTTTT; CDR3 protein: CASSYSNVGGTNEKLFF
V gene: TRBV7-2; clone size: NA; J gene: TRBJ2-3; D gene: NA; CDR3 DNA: TGTGCCAGCAGCTTTGCGGGTGATACGCAGTATTTT; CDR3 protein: CASSFAGDTQYF
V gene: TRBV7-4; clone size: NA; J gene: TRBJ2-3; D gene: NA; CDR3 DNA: TGTGCCAGCAGCCATCCAATATCTTCGGATACGCAGTATTTT; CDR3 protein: CASSHPISSDTQYF
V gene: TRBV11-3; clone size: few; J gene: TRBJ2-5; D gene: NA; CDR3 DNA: TGTGCCAGCAGCTTAGCACAGTGGGACGGGGAGACCCAGTACTTC; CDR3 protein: CASSLAQWDGETQYF
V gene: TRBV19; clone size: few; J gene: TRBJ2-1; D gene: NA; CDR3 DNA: TGTGCCAGTAGTGCCGACAATGAGCAGTTCTTC; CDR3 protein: CASSADNEQFF
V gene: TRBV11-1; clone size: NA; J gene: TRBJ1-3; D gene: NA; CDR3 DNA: TGTGTCAGCAGCTTAGCGGATGGAAACACCATATATTTT; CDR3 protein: CVSSLADGNTIYF
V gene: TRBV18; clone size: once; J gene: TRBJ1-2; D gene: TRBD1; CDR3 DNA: TGTGCCAGCTCACCACCGGACAGGGTGCCCTATGGCTACACCTTC; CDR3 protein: CASSPPDRVPYGYTF
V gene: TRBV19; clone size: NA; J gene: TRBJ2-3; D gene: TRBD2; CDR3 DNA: TGTGCCAGTCGCAGACTAGCGGGAGGAGGCAGGGATACGCAGTATTTT; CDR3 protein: CASRRLAGGGRDTQYF
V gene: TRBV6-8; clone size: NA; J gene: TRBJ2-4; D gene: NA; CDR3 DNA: TGTGCCAGCAGTGCGACTGAGAGGACCAAAAACATTCAGTACTTC; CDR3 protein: CASSATERTKNIQYF
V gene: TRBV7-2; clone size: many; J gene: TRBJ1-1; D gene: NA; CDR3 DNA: TGTGCCAGCAGCCTCATAGGGATGAACACTGAAGCTTTCTTT; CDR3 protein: CASSLIGMNTEAFF